This T cell receptor (beta chain) originates from a study of regulatory T cells in long-lasting Graves disease (dated by TCRdb to the early 2020s). Study-level background: Persistent Graves' disease was defined as persistently positive TSH receptor autoantibodies together with antithyroid drug treatment for over 5 years. The study was conducted in China and was registered as a clinical trial. Persistent Graves' disease patients in the clinical cohort had taken antithyroid drugs for roughly ten years on average. A total of 33 samples underwent TCR sequencing, from roughly 13 patients with persistent Graves' disease and some 20 patients with newly diagnosed Graves' disease. Persistent Graves' disease patients were compared with newly diagnosed Graves' disease patients by peripheral blood TCR sequencing and RNA sequencing. Study-level results and caveats: Persistent disease showed preferential use of TRBV28, TRBJ1-2 and TRBJ2-5, whereas newly diagnosed disease favored TRBV20-1 and TRBJ2-1. Persistent Graves' disease patients showed lower TCR Shannon entropy and fewer highly expanded clones than newly diagnosed patients, suggesting clonal expansion. Peripheral blood alone was examined, since thyroid tissue, which constituted the primary lesion, could not be accessed. Sequencing and analysis were restricted to the TCR beta chain. A larger number of public clonotypes was shared among persistent patients (2,741) than among newly diagnosed patients (approximately 1,000). The authors acknowledged the small sample size as a limitation that may reduce accuracy.

As to this clonotype: Its cognate antigen has yet to be identified. Qualities for individual bases were not recorded, and no much larger clone is one base off.

Libraries were made using multiplex PCR. Sequencing took place on an Illumina HiSeq 4000. To build TCR beta libraries, CDR3 regions were amplified by Arm-PCR using iRepertoire HTBI primers. Before sequencing, the PCR products went through gel purification. Turning to the authors' computational methods: Across samples, 62 TRBV and 15 or so TRBJ segments were identified and used for gene usage analysis of CDR3 amino acid clonotypes. COPE and FqMerger were used to merge filtered high-quality paired reads into contigs. BLAST was used to align contigs to IMGT TRBV, TRBD and TRBJ reference genes, with CDR3 defined following IMGT. Highly expanded clones were defined as clonotypes with a frequency above 0.1%. Shannon entropy was used to measure repertoire diversity, and the Gini coefficient was used to measure V-J evenness. A clonotype was considered public if more than one individual shared it. TCRdb trimmed the raw reads at Q25, called clones with MiXCR and kept productive beta chains. Each record represents a unique CDR3 protein, reported with the most common genes and DNA among its rows. These V and J calls originate from TCRdb's pipeline instead of the authors' own analysis. The sample data list a few hundred thousand distinct CDR3 sequences, and 23% of these were observed just once. The ten largest clonotypes hold about 26% of the sample.

The V end loses 2 bases and the J end loses 1 base, and a stretch of 15 bases separates them. The CDR3 runs 15 residues from the cysteine to the phenylalanine. CDR3 DNA is the only sequence kept; it has 45 bases, read in frame from the first base. CDR1 and CDR2 (GTSNPN, SVGIG) derive from the germline V gene (reference sequence). Sample time point, as interpreted from the label and publication: persistent/refractory GD, antithyroid drugs over 5 years with positive TRAb. For both TCR sequencing and RNA sequencing, RNA was extracted from PBMCs using TRIzol. Graves' disease was diagnosed according to American Thyroid Association guidelines. Recruitment of patients was carried out at an endocrinology department in Xi'an, China. From each patient, roughly 9 milliliters of peripheral blood was collected into an EDTA anticoagulant tube. Ficoll Paque Plus density gradient separation was used to isolate PBMCs, and no further T cell sorting was performed. RNA quality was checked with an Agilent 2100 Bioanalyzer and agarose gel, and concentration with a NanoDrop 2000.

Here the chain combines TRBV30 and TRBJ2-7; confidence is insufficient to name the D gene. This receptor was obtained from a female donor with Graves disease. Here the sequenced sample was peripheral blood mononuclear cells (PBMCs), taken when the disease was refractory, from a patient treated with antithyroid drugs. The nucleotide sequence is given as TGTGCCTGGAGTAAGACAAGGACCCGTTCCTACGAGCAGTACTTC. This is translated as CAWSKTRTRSYEQYF.